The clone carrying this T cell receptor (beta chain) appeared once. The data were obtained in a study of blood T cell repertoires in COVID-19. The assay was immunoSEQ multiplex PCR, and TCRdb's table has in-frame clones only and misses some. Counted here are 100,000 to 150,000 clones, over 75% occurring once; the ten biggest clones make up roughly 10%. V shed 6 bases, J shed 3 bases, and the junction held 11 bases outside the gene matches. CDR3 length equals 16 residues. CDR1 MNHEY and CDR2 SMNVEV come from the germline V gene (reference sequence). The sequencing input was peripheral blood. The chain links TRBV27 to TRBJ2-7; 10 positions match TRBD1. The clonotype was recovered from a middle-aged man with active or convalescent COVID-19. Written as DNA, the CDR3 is TGTGCCAGCAGCCACGATCTGACAGGGGGCGGCTACGAGCAGTACTTC. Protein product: CASSHDLTGGGYEQYF.